This T cell receptor beta chain was identified in a study of PD-1 blockade in classical Hodgkin lymphoma. Study summary: Every 2 weeks, patients had 3 mg/kg nivolumab intravenously. Regarding the study as a whole: In CD4+ cells, TCR diversity went up significantly by C4D1, but in CD8+ cells it did not. Underlying causes for the observed repertoire differences were not defined, possibly disease activity or prior therapy.

Remarks on this clone: Its antigen is unidentified.

Germline CDR1 and CDR2: SGHDT and YYEEEE. The CDR3 spans 16 residues. V lost 0 bases and J 4 bases, leaving 16 bases between the germline ends. Sequenced by immunoSEQ multiplex PCR; TCRdb stores in-frame clones only, minus some. The table shows about 85,000 clones, with 90% occurring only once. The sample's time point: cycle 4 day 1 (C4D1), after 5 to 7 weeks of nivolumab. Every single patient, without exception, relapsed after autologous stem cell transplantation, and brentuximab vedotin exposure varied. The rearrangement uses TRBV5-6 and TRBJ1-2; D gene ambiguous. The sequenced sample was peripheral blood mononuclear cells (PBMCs), obtained before the fourth cycle of nivolumab. This receptor was taken from a human donor with classical Hodgkin lymphoma. The CDR3: CASSLERGVGSYGYTF. CDR3 nucleotide sequence: TGTGCCAGCAGCTTGGAGCGGGGAGTTGGGAGCTATGGCTACACCTTC.